This TCR beta chain came from a study of identical twins. Notes on the study in general: Out-of-frame alpha sequences common to twins exhibited a surplus of low generation probability. Cross-sectional statistical analysis, not tracking of the same donors, underpinned the conclusions.

Worth noting for this clonotype: Antigen unknown.

The CDR3 loop spans 17 amino acids. Germline CDR1 LGHNT, CDR2 FRNRAP. The ends were cut back, 5 bases at V and 6 bases at J, with 23 bases in the middle. TCRdb re-called the 5' RACE reads with MiXCR, one entry per CDR3 protein. The repertoire holds around 650,000 distinct CDR3 sequences, with just over 7% as singletons. In addition, the sample was reused for a study of yellow fever vaccine responses in identical twins.

This chain joins TRBV12-5 and TRBJ2-1; D may be TRBD2 (6 bases). The sequence was collected from a woman aged 18-35 years in good health. Material: PBMCs. In DNA, the CDR3 is TGTGCTAGTGGTCCACCGGGCGGGGTAAGACGATCCAATGAGCAGTTCTTC. This sequence encodes CASGPPGGVRRSNEQFF.